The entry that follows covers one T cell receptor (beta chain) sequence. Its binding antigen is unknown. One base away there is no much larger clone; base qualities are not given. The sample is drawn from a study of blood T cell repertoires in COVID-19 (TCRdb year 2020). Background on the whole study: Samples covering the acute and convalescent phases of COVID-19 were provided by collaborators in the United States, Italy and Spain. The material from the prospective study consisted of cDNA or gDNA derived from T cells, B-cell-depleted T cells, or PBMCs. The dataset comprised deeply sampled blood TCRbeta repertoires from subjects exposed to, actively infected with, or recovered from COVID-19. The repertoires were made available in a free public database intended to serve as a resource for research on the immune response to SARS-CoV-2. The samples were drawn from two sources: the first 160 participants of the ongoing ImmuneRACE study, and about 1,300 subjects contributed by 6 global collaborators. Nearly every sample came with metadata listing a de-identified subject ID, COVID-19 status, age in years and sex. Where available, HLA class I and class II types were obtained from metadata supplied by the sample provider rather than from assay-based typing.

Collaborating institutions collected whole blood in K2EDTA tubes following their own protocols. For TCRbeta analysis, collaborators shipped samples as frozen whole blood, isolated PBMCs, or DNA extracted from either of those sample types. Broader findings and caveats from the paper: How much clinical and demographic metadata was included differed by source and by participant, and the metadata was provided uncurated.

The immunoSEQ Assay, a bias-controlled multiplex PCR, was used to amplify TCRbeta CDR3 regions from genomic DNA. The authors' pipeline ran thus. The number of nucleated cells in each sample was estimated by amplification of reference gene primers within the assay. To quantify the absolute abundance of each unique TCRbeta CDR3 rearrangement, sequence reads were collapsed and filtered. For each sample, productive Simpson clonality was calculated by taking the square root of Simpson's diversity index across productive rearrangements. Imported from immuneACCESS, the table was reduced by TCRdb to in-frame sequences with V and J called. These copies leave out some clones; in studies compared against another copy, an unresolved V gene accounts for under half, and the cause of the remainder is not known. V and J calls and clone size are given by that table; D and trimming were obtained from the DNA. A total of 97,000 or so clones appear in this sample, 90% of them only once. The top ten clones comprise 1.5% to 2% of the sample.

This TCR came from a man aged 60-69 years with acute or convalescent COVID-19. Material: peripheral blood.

The CDR3 has the sequence CATSREEGQGDRNQPQHF. The DNA is as follows: TGTGCCACCAGCAGAGAAGAAGGACAGGGCGATCGCAATCAGCCCCAGCATTTT. The sequence is built from TRBV15 and TRBJ1-5, with 8 bases matching TRBD1. The germline V end is reduced by 0 bases and the J end by 2 bases; junction bases left unmatched: 9. Via the germline V gene (reference sequence), CDR1 is LNHNV and CDR2 YYDKDF. The CDR3, from cysteine to phenylalanine, totals 18 residues. Only the CDR3 DNA is retained, 54 bases long and in frame from the first base. Full variable domain (CDR3 extended with the reference TRBV15 and TRBJ1-5 proteins): DAMVIQNPRYQVTQFGKPVTLSCSQTLNHNVMYWYQQKSSQAPKLLFHYYDKDFNNEADTPDNFQSRRPNTSFCFLDIRSPGLGDTAMYLCATSREEGQGDRNQPQHFGDGTRLSIL.